The 24 T cell receptor beta chains below come from one sample, sequenced in a study of shared clonotypes between healthy human individuals. The repertoire was sequenced with immunoSEQ multiplex PCR; TCRdb's copy has only in-frame clones and lacks some. In the table there are more than 2 million clones, less than 95% of which are singletons. CD45RO-negative cells were positively selected for CCR7, leaving out terminally differentiated effector memory CD45RA+ cells. Specimen: naive CD8+ T cells sorted from blood. These receptors were taken from a man aged 18 to 30 in good health.

The chain carries TRBV7-9 and TRBJ2-3; unclear D gene. V lost 5 bases to trimming and J lost 2 bases, with 17 bases between them. This CDR3 has 16 residues. The germline gives CDR1 SEHNR, CDR2 FQNEAQ (reference sequence). CDR3: CASSTGRTLSTDTQYF. The DNA for the CDR3 is TGTGCCAGCAGCACCGGACGGACCCTCTCCACAGATACGCAGTATTTT.

About this clone: The same CDR3 also results from other DNA sequences found in this sample. The genes are TRBV7-6 and TRBJ2-2; D unclear. CDR1 is SGHVS and CDR2 is FNYEAQ in the germline V gene. This CDR3 region has 11 residues. With 2 bases removed from V and 6 bases from J, the gap between germline ends came to 1 base. In DNA, the CDR3 is TGTGCCAGCAGCTTATCCGGGGAGCTGTTTTTT. As protein: CASSLSGELFF.

V and J are TRBV19 and TRBJ1-5; no clear D gene. V lost 5 bases to trimming and J lost 5 bases, with 13 bases between them. The CDR3 totals 14 residues. Germline lookup yields CDR1 LNHDA and CDR2 SQIVND (reference sequence). The CDR3 sequence is CASSWADLYQPQHF. CDR3 nucleotide sequence: TGTGCCAGTAGTTGGGCAGACCTATATCAGCCCCAGCATTTT.

This clone was found once. V is TRBV7-2 and J is TRBJ2-7; D is tentatively TRBD1 or TRBD2 (6 bases each). The CDR3 length is 15 residues. Looked up from germline, CDR1 is SGHTA and CDR2 is FQGNSA. Trimming took off 5 bases at V and 1 base at J, with 15 bases between the two ends. CDR3 bases: TGTGCCAGCAGCATGAGTAGGGGGGCTTCCTACGAGCAGTACTTC. Translated: CASSMSRGASYEQYF.

In its sample, this clone was seen a few times. This chain joins TRBV4-2 and TRBJ1-6, with a weak D call TRBD1 (6 bases). There are 14 residues in the CDR3. Germline-derived CDR1 and CDR2 are LGHNA and YNFKEQ. Trimming shortened V by 0 bases and J by 10 bases, and 10 bases separated the two germline ends. The CDR3 loop reads CASSQDPGVSPLHF. As DNA, the CDR3 is TGTGCCAGCAGCCAAGACCCAGGGGTCTCACCCCTCCACTTT.

Points on this clone: Other DNA sequences within the sample encode an identical CDR3. The V and J genes are TRBV9 and TRBJ2-1; TRBD1 aligns across 7 bases. The junction had 10 bases not matched to a gene; V was cut back by 3 bases and J by 4 bases. The CDR3 has 16 residues. Per the germline V gene, CDR1 is SGDLS and CDR2 is YYNGEE. The CDR3 sequence: CASSGRQGASYNEQFF. The DNA of the CDR3 is TGTGCCAGCAGCGGTCGACAGGGTGCGAGTTACAATGAGCAGTTCTTC.

The CDR3: CASSQEYKSGNTIYF. Written as DNA, the CDR3 is TGCGCCAGCAGCCAAGAGTATAAATCTGGAAACACCATATATTTT. The genes are TRBV4-1 and TRBJ1-3; D call uncertain. The germline CDR1 and CDR2 sequences are MGHRA and YSYEKL. This CDR3 spans 15 amino acids. V lost 0 bases and J 1 base, leaving 7 bases between the germline ends.

Turning to this clone: The same CDR3 can be traced to other DNA sequences in this sample. The gene calls are TRBV4-1 and TRBJ2-7; D is ambiguous. Germline V CDR1 and CDR2: MGHRA, YSYEKL. V dropped 1 base and J dropped 0 bases, with 7 bases sitting between them. CDR3 length: 14 amino acids. CDR3 region: CASSQGGNSYEQYF. The CDR3 DNA reads TGCGCCAGCAGCCAAGGGGGTAACTCCTACGAGCAGTACTTC.

The CDR3 bases are TGTGCCTGGAGTGGCGGGGTGCCAGATACGCAGTATTTT. Protein product: CAWSGGVPDTQYF. This chain links TRBV30 with TRBJ2-3, with D possibly matching TRBD2 (6 bases). Germline V gene lookup returns CDR1 GTSNPN and CDR2 SVGIG (reference sequence). This CDR3 is built from 13 residues. The V and J ends lost 1 base and 4 bases respectively, with 9 bases between them.

As regards this clone: Other DNA sequences in this specimen translate into the identical CDR3. The genes are TRBV6-5 and TRBJ1-1, with a tentative D call TRBD1 (5 bases). CDR1 MNHEY and CDR2 SVGAGI come from the germline V gene. Trimming removed 0 bases from V and 6 bases from J, with 8 bases in between. This CDR3 has 13 residues. CDR3 protein: CASSYSGAPEAFF. Here the CDR3 DNA reads TGTGCCAGCAGTTACTCAGGGGCCCCTGAAGCTTTCTTT.

The rearrangement joins TRBV10-3 to TRBJ2-3; D is possibly TRBD1 or TRBD2 (5 bases each). V was trimmed by 1 base and J by 5 bases, leaving 13 bases between them. The CDR3 is 15 residues long. CDR1 and CDR2 (germline): ENHRY, SYGVKD. This CDR3 is CAISEFSEGQDTQYF. CDR3 coding DNA: TGTGCCATCAGTGAGTTTTCTGAGGGGCAAGATACGCAGTATTTT.

CDR3 bases: TGCAGCGCCGAACAGGGCATCGGTTTAGGCACTGAAGCTTTCTTT. Translation gives CSAEQGIGLGTEAFF. The V call is TRBV29-1, the J call TRBJ1-1; a weak D match, TRBD1 (6 bases). The CDR3 is 15 amino acids. V dropped 7 bases and J dropped 4 bases, with 22 bases sitting between them. Germline values: CDR1 SQVTM, CDR2 ANQGSEA.

CDR3 sequence reads: CASSSLGGGGQPQHF. The DNA for the CDR3 is TGTGCCAGCAGCAGCCTGGGGGGTGGTGGGCAGCCCCAGCATTTT. The chain employs TRBV28 and TRBJ1-5; possibly TRBD1 for D (5 bases). From germline, CDR1 is MDHEN and CDR2 SYDVKM. This CDR3 comprises 15 residues. The V and J ends lost 6 bases and 7 bases respectively, with 19 bases between them. The variable domain in full, with the rest retrieved from reference TRBV28 and TRBJ1-5, is DVKVTQSSRYLVKRTGEKVFLECVQDMDHENMFWYRQDPGLGLRLIYFSYDVKMKEKGDIPEGYSVSREKKERFSLILESASTNQTSMYLCASSSLGGGGQPQHFGDGTRLSIL.

This sequence joins TRBV11-2 and TRBJ1-3; D gene ambiguous. The CDR3 extends over 13 amino acids. From germline, CDR1 is SGHAT and CDR2 FQNNGV. Trimming pared 2 bases from V and 4 bases from J, leaving 6 bases between. This CDR3 is CASSLLEGNTIYF. The CDR3 nucleotides are TGTGCCAGCAGCTTACTAGAAGGAAACACCATATATTTT.

The chain carries TRBV7-9 and TRBJ2-1, with a weak D call TRBD1 (5 bases). V was pared by 5 bases and J by 12 bases, with 14 bases between. CDR3 length: 12 residues. Germline lookup yields CDR1 SEHNR and CDR2 FQNEAQ (reference sequence). The chain's CDR3 is CASSPEGERQFF. The DNA of the CDR3 is TGTGCCAGCAGCCCAGAAGGGGAAAGGCAGTTCTTC.

The J gene is TRBJ2-3, the V gene TRBV6-5; possibly TRBD2 for D (5 bases). Germline values: CDR1 MNHEY, CDR2 SVGAGI. The germline V and J ends were trimmed by 4 bases and 2 bases, with 16 bases remaining between them. The CDR3 length is 16 residues. For the CDR3, the DNA is TGTGCCAGCAGTTTGTCCCCTCAGGACTTCACAGATACGCAGTATTTT. Translated: CASSLSPQDFTDTQYF.

The genes are TRBV7-6 and TRBJ2-5; maybe TRBD2 (6 bases). This CDR3 is built from 13 residues. Germline V gives CDR1 SGHVS, CDR2 FNYEAQ. V was clipped by 3 bases and J by 2 bases, with 7 bases between them. CDR3 sequence (DNA): TGTGCCAGCAGCTTCGGGGGTCAAGAGACCCAGTACTTC. Protein sequence: CASSFGGQETQYF. Supplemented by reference TRBV7-6 and TRBJ2-5, the full variable domain reads GAGVSQSPRYKVTKRGQDVALRCDPISGHVSLYWYRQALGQGPEFLTYFNYEAQQDKSGLPNDRFSAERPEGSISTLTIQRTEQRDSAMYRCASSFGGQETQYFGPGTRLLVL.

This chain uses TRBV6-1 with TRBJ2-1; tentatively, D is TRBD2 (5 bases). Trimming took off 3 bases at V and 6 bases at J, with 6 bases between the two ends. Germline V gene sequence: CDR1 MNHNS, CDR2 SASEGT. CDR3 length: 12 residues. CDR3 nucleotide sequence: TGTGCCAGCAGTGACGGGGTCAATGAGCAGTTCTTC. It encodes CASSDGVNEQFF.

This chain's CDR3 is CASSLGLEGNQPQHF. In DNA, the CDR3 is TGTGCCAGCAGCTTAGGGCTGGAAGGCAATCAGCCCCAGCATTTT. V and J are TRBV11-2 and TRBJ1-5; no firm D call. Trimming took off 1 base at V and 2 bases at J, with 9 bases between the two ends. Germline V gene lookup returns CDR1 SGHAT and CDR2 FQNNGV. CDR3 length equals 15 residues.

The chain couples TRBV27 to TRBJ2-7, with 9 positions matching TRBD2. The V gene end was trimmed by 6 bases and the J gene end by 7 bases; junction bases not matched to a gene: 13. From germline, CDR1 is MNHEY and CDR2 SMNVEV (reference sequence). This CDR3 has 15 residues. CDR3 bases: TGTGCCAGCAGCCTGGGAACTAGCGGGCAGGGGGAGCAGTACTTC. Amino acid sequence: CASSLGTSGQGEQYF.

V is TRBV9 and J is TRBJ2-7; D not certain. Germline loops: CDR1 SGDLS, CDR2 YYNGEE. Trimming left V 2 bases short and J 10 bases short, with 16 bases between. This CDR3 spans 13 amino acids. The CDR3 loop is CASSVDHSAVQYF. CDR3 DNA: TGTGCCAGCAGCGTGGACCACAGCGCCGTCCAGTACTTC.

The chain couples TRBV11-3 to TRBJ1-1; 7 nucleotides line up with TRBD1. CDR3 size: 15 residues. Germline CDR1 and CDR2: SGHNT and YENEEA. V shed 4 bases and J 2 bases; nucleotides not matched to a gene: 7. The CDR3 DNA reads TGTGCCAGCAGCTCAACGACAGGGCCCAACACTGAAGCTTTCTTT. It is translated as CASSSTTGPNTEAFF.

CDR3 loop: CSAREGVAFF. The CDR3, as DNA: TGCAGTGCTAGAGAGGGGGTGGCTTTCTTT. The chain employs TRBV20-1 and TRBJ1-1; perhaps TRBD1 as D (5 bases). Germline CDR1 DFQATT, CDR2 SNEGSKA (reference sequence). V was trimmed by 0 bases and J by 11 bases, leaving 7 bases between them. The CDR3 covers 10 residues.

This clone occurred a few times. V and J are TRBV7-9 and TRBJ2-2; D is unresolved. The germline V gene has CDR1 SEHNR and CDR2 FQNEAQ (reference sequence). The CDR3 extends over 13 amino acids. V was shortened by 1 base and J by 3 bases, with 3 bases between the two germline ends. This CDR3 is CASSLEDTGELFF. In DNA form, the CDR3 reads TGTGCCAGCAGCTTAGAGGACACCGGGGAGCTGTTTTTT.